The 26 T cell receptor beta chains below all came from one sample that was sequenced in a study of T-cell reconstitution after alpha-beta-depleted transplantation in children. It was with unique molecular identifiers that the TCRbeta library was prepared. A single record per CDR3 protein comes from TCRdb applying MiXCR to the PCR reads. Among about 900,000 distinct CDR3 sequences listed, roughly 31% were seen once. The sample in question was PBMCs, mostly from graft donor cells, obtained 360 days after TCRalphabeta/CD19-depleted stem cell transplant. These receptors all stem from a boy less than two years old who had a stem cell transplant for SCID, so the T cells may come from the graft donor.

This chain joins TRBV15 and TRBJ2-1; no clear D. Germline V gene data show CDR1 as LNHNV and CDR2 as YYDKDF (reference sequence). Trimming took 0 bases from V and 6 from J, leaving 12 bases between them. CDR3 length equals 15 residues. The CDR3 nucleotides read TGTGCCACCAGCAGAGATATCCCCCTGGGCAATGAGCAGTTCTTC. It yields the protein CATSRDIPLGNEQFF.

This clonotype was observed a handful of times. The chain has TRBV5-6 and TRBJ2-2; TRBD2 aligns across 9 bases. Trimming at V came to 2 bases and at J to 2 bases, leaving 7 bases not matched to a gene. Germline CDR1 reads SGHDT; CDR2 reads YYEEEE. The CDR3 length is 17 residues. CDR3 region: CASSFTSGSINTGELFF. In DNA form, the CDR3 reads TGTGCCAGCAGCTTCACTAGCGGGTCTATTAACACCGGGGAGCTGTTTTTT. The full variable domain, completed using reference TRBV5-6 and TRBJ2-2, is DAGVTQSPTHLIKTRGQQVTLRCSPKSGHDTVSWYQQALGQGPQFIFQYYEEEERQRGNFPDRFSGHQFPNYSSELNVNALLLGDSALYLCASSFTSGSINTGELFFGEGSRLTVL.

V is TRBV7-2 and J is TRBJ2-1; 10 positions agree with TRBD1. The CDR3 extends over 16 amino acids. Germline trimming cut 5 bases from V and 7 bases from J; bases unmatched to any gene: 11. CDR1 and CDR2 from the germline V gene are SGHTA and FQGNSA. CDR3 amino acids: CASSLTRDRGGNEQFF. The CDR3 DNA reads TGTGCCAGCAGCCTCACCAGGGACAGGGGAGGAAATGAGCAGTTCTTC.

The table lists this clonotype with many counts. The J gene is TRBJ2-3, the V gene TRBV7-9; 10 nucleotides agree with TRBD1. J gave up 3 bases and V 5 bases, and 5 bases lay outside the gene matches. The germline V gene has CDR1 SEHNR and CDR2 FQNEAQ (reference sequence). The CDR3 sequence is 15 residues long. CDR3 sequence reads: CASSHPGQGTDTQYF. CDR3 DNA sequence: TGTGCCAGCAGCCATCCGGGACAGGGGACAGATACGCAGTATTTT. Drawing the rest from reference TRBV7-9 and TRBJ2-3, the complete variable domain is DTGVSQNPRHKITKRGQNVTFRCDPISEHNRLYWYRQTLGQGPEFLTYFQNEAQLEKSRLLSDRFSAERPKGSFSTLEIQRTEQGDSAMYLCASSHPGQGTDTQYFGPGTRLTVL.

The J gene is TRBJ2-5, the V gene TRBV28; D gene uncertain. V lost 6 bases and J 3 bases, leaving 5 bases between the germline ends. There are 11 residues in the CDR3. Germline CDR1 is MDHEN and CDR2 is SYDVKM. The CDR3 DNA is TGTGCCAGCAGGACGAAAGAGACCCAGTACTTC. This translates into CASRTKETQYF. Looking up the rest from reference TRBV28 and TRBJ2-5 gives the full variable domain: DVKVTQSSRYLVKRTGEKVFLECVQDMDHENMFWYRQDPGLGLRLIYFSYDVKMKEKGDIPEGYSVSREKKERFSLILESASTNQTSMYLCASRTKETQYFGPGTRLLVL.

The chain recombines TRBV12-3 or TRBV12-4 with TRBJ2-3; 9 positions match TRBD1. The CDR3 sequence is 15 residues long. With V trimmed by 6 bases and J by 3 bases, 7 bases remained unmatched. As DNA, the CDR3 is TGTGCCAGCAGCGGCGGGACAGGGCTAACAGATACGCAGTATTTT. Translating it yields CASSGGTGLTDTQYF.

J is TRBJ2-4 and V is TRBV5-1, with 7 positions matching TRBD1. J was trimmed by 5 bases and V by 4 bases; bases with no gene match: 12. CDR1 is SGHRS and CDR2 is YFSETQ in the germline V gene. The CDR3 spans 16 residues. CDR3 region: CASSLRQGRSQNIQYF. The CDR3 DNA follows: TGCGCCAGCAGCCTCAGACAGGGACGGAGTCAAAACATTCAGTACTTC.

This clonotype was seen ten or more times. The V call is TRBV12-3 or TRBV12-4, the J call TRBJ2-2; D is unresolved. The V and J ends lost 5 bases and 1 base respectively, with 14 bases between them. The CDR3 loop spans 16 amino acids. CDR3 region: CASSNRPQGNTGELFF. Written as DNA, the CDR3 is TGTGCCAGCAGTAATAGACCCCAAGGGAACACCGGGGAGCTGTTTTTT.

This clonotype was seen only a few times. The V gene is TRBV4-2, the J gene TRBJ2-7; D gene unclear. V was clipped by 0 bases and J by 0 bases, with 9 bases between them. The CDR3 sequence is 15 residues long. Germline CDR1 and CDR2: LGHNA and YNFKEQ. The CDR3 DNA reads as TGTGCCAGCAGCCAAGAAGGACCGAACTCCTACGAGCAGTACTTC. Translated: CASSQEGPNSYEQYF.

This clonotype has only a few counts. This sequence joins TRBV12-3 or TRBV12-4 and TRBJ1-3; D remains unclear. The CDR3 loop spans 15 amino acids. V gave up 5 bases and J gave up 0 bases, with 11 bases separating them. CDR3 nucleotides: TGTGCCAGCAGTCCGACACTGCCCTCTGGAAACACCATATATTTT. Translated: CASSPTLPSGNTIYF.

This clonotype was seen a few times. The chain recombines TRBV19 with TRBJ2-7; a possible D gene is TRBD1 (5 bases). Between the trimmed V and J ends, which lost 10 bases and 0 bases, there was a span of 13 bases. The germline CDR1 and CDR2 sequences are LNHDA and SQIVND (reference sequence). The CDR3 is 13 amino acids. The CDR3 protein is CATRDRPSYEQYF. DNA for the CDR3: TGTGCCACCCGTGACAGACCCTCCTACGAGCAGTACTTC.

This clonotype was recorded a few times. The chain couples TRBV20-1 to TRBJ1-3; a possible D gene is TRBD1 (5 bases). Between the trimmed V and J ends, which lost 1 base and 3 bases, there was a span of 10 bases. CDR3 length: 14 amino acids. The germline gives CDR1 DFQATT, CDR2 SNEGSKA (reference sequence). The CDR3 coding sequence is TGCAGTGCTAGAGGAGGGAGGGGTGGAAACACCATATATTTT. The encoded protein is CSARGGRGGNTIYF.

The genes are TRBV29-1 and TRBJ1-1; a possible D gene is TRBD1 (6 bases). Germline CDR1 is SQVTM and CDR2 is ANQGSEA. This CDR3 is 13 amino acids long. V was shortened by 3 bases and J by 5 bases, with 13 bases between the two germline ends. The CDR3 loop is CSVDRGGRTEAFF. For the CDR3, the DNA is TGCAGCGTTGACAGGGGAGGTCGTACTGAAGCTTTCTTT.

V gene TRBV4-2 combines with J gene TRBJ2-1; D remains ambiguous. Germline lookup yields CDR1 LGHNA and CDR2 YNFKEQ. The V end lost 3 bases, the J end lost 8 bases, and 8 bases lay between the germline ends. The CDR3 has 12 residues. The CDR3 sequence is CASSHQRDEQFF. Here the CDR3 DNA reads TGTGCCAGCAGCCACCAACGGGATGAGCAGTTCTTC.

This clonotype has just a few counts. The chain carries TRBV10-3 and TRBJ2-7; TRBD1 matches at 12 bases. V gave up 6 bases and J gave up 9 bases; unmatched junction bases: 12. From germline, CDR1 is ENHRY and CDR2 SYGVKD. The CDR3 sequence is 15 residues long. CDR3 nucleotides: TGTGCCATCAGGGAGAACCGGGACAGGGGGCCTGTGCAGTACTTC. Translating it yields CAIRENRDRGPVQYF.

The CDR3 here is CSVVGTATNTEAFF. The CDR3 coding sequence is TGCAGCGTTGTAGGGACAGCGACGAACACTGAAGCTTTCTTT. The V and J genes are TRBV29-1 and TRBJ1-1; 7 bases are shared with TRBD1. The germline CDR1 and CDR2 sequences are SQVTM and ANQGSEA. After removal of 4 bases from V and 1 base from J, the junction contained 6 bases not matched to a gene. The length of the CDR3 is 14 residues.

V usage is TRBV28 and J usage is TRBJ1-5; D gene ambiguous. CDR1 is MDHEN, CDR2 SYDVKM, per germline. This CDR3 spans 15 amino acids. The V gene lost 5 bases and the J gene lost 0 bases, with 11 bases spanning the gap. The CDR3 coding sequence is TGTGCCAGCAGTCCCTTCCCTGGTAGCAATCAGCCCCAGCATTTT. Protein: CASSPFPGSNQPQHF.

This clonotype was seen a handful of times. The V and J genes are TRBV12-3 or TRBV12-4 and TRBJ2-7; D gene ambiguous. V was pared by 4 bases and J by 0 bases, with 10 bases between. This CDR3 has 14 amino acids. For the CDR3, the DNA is TGTGCCAGCAGTTCGGTAGGGCTCTCCTACGAGCAGTACTTC. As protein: CASSSVGLSYEQYF.

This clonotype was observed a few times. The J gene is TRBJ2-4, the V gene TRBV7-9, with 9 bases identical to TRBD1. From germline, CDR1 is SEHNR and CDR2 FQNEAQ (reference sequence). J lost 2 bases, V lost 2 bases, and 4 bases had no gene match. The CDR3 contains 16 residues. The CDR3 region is CASSLRTGEPKNIQYF. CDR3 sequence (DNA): TGTGCCAGCAGCTTACGGACAGGGGAACCCAAAAACATTCAGTACTTC.

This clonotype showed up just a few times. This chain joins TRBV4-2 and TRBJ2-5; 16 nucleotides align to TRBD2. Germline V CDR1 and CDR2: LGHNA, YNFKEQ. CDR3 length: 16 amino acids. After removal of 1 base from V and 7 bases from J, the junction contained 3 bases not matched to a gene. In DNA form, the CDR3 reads TGTGCCAGCAGCCAAGGGGGGACTAGCGGGGGGGTGACCCAGTACTTC. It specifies CASSQGGTSGGVTQYF.

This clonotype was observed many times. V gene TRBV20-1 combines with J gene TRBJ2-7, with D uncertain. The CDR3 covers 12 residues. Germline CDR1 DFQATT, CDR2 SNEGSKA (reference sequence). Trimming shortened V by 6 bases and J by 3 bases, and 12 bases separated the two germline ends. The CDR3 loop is CSAQRFNYEQYF. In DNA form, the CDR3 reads TGCAGTGCCCAAAGGTTTAACTACGAGCAGTACTTC.

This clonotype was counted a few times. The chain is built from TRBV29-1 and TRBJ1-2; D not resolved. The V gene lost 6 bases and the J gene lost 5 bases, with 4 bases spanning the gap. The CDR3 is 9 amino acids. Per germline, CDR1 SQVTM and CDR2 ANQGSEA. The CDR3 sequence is CSVEYGYTF. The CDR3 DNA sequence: TGCAGCGTGGAGTATGGCTACACCTTC.

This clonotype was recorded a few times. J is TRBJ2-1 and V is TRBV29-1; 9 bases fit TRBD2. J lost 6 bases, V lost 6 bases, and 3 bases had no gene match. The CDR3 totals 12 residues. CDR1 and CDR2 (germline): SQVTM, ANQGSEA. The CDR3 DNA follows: TGCAGCGTAGCGGGGGGACCCAATGAGCAGTTCTTC. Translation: CSVAGGPNEQFF.

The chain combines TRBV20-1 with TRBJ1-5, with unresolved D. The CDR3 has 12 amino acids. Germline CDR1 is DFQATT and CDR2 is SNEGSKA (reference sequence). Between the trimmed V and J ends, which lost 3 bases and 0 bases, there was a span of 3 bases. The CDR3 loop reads CSASSSNQPQHF. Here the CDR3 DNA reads TGCAGTGCTAGCTCTAGCAATCAGCCCCAGCATTTT.

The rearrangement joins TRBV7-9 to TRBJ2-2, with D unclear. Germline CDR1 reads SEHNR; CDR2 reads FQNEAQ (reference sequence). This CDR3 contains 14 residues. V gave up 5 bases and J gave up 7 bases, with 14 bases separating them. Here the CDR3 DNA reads TGTGCCAGCAGCCCGGCAGGCCTAAACGGGGAGCTGTTTTTT. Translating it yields CASSPAGLNGELFF.

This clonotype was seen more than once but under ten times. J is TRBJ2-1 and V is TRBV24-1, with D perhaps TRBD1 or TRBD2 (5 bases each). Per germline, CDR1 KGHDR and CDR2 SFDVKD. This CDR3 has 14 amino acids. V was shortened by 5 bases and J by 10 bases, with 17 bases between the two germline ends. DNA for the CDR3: TGTGCCACCAGTGGCTTCCGGGGTCCAGGGGAGCAGTTCTTC. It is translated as CATSGFRGPGEQFF.